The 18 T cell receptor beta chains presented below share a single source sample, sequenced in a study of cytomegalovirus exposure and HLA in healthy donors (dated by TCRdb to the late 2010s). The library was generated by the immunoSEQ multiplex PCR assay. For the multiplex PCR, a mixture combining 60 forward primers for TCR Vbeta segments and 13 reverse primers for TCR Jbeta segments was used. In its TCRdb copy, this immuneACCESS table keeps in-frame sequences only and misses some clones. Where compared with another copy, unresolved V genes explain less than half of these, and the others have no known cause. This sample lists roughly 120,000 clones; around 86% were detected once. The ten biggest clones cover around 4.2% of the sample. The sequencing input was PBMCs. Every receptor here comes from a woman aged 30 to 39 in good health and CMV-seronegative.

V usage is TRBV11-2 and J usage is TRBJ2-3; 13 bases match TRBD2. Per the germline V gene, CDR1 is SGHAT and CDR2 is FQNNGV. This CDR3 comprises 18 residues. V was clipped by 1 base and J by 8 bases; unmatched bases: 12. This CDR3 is CASSLGRTSGSSGITQYF. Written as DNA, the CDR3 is TGTGCCAGCAGCTTAGGCCGGACTAGCGGGAGCTCAGGGATTACGCAGTATTTT.

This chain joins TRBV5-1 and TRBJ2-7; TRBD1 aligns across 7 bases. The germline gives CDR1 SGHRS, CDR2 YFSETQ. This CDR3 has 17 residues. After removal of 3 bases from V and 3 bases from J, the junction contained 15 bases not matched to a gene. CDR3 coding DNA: TGCGCCAGCAGCTACGGGACAGCGAGTTCAGGGGACTACGAGCAGTACTTC. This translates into CASSYGTASSGDYEQYF.

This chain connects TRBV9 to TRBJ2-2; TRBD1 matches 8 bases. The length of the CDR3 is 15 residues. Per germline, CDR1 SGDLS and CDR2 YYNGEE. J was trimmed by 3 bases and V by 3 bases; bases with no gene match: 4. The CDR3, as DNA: TGTGCCAGCAGCGGCAGGGGGCGGGACACCGGGGAGCTGTTTTTT. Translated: CASSGRGRDTGELFF.

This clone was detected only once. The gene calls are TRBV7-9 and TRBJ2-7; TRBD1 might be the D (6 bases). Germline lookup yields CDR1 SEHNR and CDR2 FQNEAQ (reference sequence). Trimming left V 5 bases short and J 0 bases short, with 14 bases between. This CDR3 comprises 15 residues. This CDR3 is CASSRTVGSSYEQYF. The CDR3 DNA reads TGTGCCAGCAGCAGGACAGTTGGGAGCTCCTACGAGCAGTACTTC. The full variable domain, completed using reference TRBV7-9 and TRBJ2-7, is DTGVSQNPRHKITKRGQNVTFRCDPISEHNRLYWYRQTLGQGPEFLTYFQNEAQLEKSRLLSDRFSAERPKGSFSTLEIQRTEQGDSAMYLCASSRTVGSSYEQYFGPGTRLTVT.

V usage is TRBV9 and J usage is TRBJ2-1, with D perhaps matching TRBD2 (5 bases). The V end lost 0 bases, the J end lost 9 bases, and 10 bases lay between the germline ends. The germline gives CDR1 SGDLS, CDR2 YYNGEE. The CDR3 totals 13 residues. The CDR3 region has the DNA TGTGCCAGCAGCGTAGTAGGAGAGGGTGAGCAGTTCTTC. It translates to CASSVVGEGEQFF.

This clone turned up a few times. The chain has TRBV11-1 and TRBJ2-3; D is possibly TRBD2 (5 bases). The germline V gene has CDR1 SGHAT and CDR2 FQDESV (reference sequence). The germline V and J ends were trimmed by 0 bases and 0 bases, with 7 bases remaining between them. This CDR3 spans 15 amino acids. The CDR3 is CASSLAGRSTDTQYF. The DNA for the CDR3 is TGTGCCAGCAGCTTAGCGGGGAGAAGCACAGATACGCAGTATTTT.

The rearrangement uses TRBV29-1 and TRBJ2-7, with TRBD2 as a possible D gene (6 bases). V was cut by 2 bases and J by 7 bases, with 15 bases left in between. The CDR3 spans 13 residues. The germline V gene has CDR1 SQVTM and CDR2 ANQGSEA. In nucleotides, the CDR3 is TGCAGCGTTGAATTGGGGGGATTAGGTGAGCAGTACTTC. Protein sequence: CSVELGGLGEQYF.

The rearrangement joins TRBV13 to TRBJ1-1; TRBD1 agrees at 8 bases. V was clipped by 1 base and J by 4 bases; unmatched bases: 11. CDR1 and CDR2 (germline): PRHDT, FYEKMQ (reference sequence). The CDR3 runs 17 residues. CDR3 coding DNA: TGTGCCAGCAGCTTAGCCGGGACAGGCACCCCGACCACTGAAGCTTTCTTT. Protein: CASSLAGTGTPTTEAFF.

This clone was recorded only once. CDR3 DNA: TGTGCCAGCAGTGAGGCCAGTACCCAAAGCAATGAGCAGTTCTTC. Protein: CASSEASTQSNEQFF. The V call is TRBV2, the J call TRBJ2-1; D not resolved. The V gene lost 3 bases and the J gene lost 6 bases, with 15 bases spanning the gap. Looked up from germline, CDR1 is SNHLY and CDR2 is FYNNEI. There are 15 residues in the CDR3.

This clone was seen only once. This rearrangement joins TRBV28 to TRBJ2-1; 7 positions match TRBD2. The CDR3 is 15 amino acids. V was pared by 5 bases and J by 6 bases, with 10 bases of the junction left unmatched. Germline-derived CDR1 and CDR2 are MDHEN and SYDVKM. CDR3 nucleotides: TGTGCCAGCAGTATCACTAGCGTTAGTTCCAATGAGCAGTTCTTC. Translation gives CASSITSVSSNEQFF.

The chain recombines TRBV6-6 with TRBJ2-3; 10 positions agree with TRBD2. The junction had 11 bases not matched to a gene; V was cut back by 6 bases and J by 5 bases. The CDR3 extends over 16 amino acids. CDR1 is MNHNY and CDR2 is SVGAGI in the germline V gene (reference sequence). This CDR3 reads CASSSRLAGARDTQYF. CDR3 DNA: TGTGCCAGCAGCTCCCGGCTAGCGGGAGCTAGAGATACGCAGTATTTT.

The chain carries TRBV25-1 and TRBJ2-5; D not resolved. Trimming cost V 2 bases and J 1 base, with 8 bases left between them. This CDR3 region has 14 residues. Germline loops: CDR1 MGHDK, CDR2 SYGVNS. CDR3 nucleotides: TGTGCCAGCAGTGAACGAGGCTTCCAAGAGACCCAGTACTTC. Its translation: CASSERGFQETQYF.

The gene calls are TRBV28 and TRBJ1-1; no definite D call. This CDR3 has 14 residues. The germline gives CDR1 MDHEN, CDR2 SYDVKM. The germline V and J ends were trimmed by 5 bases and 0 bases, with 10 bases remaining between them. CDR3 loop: CASSLSIVNTEAFF. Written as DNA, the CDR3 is TGTGCCAGCAGTCTCTCAATAGTGAACACTGAAGCTTTCTTT.

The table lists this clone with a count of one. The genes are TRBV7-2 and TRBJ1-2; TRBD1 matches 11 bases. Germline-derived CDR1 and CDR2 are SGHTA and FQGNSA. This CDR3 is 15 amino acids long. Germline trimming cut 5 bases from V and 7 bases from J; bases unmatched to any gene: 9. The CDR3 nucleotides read TGTGCCAGCAGCCTCGGGACAGGGGGGGGTGGTGGCTACACCTTC. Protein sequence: CASSLGTGGGGGYTF.

CDR3 sequence: CASSSFYGYTF. Here the CDR3 DNA reads TGTGCCAGCAGTTCCTTCTATGGCTACACCTTC. The chain is built from TRBV28 and TRBJ1-2; no reliable D call. The germline V and J ends were trimmed by 4 bases and 4 bases, with 4 bases remaining between them. The germline V gene encodes CDR1 MDHEN and CDR2 SYDVKM. The CDR3 runs to 11 residues.

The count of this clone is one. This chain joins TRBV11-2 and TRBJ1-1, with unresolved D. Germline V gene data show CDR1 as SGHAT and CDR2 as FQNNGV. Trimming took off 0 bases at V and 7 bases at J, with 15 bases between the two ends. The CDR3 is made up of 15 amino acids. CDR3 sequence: CASSLDRRGQCEAFF. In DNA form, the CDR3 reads TGTGCCAGCAGCTTAGATCGACGAGGTCAGTGTGAAGCTTTCTTT.

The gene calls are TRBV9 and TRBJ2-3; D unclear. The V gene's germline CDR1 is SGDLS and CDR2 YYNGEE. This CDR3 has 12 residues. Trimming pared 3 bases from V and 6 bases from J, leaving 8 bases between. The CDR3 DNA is TGTGCCAGCAGCGGGAGTGCGGATACGCAGTATTTT. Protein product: CASSGSADTQYF.

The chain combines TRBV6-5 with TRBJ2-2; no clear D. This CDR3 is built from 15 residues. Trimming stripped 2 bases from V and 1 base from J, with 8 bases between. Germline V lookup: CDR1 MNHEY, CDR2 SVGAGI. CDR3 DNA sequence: TGTGCCAGCAGTTACGCGGCCCTGAACACCGGGGAGCTGTTTTTT. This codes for CASSYAALNTGELFF.